Listed below are T cell receptor beta chains from one sample, sequenced in a study of T-cell reconstitution after alpha-beta-depleted transplantation in children. TCRdb re-derived calls from the PCR reads in MiXCR, one entry per CDR3 protein. This sample has roughly 340,000 distinct CDR3 sequences, with about 16% found just once. This sample comprised PBMCs, mostly from graft donor cells, obtained 360 days after TCRalphabeta/CD19-depleted stem cell transplant. These receptors all stem from a male patient aged 2-15 years who had a stem cell transplant for acute lymphoblastic leukemia, so the T cells may come from the graft donor. The CDR3 runs from the conserved cysteine through the conserved F or W. D genes are given only for firm matches. Size is stated for part of the rows, as once, few or many counts, or as a class when the clone is expanded.

J gene,CDR3 length,clone size,D gene,V gene,CDR3 protein,CDR3 DNA
TRBJ2-3,17,few,NA,TRBV21-1,CASSKNPLAGRPDTQYF,TGTGCCAGCAGCAAAAACCCCCTAGCGGGAAGGCCAGATACGCAGTATTTT
TRBJ1-5,21,NA,NA,TRBV28,CASSFRPGVTGWDYSNQPQHF,TGTGCCAGCAGTTTTCGCCCAGGGGTAACAGGTTGGGACTATAGCAATCAGCCCCAGCATTTT
TRBJ2-7,17,few,TRBD2,TRBV6-1,CASTPTPSSGSDYEQYF,TGTGCCAGCACCCCCACCCCCTCTAGCGGGAGCGACTACGAGCAGTACTTC
TRBJ2-5,16,NA,NA,TRBV20-1,CSARDPGPDTRETQYF,TGCAGTGCTAGAGATCCGGGGCCAGATACCAGAGAGACCCAGTACTTC
TRBJ2-7,15,few,NA,TRBV27,CASSLAQGMMNEQYF,TGTGCCAGCAGTTTAGCACAGGGAATGATGAACGAGCAGTACTTC
TRBJ1-3,14,many,NA,TRBV6-5,CASLGQGDGNTIYF,TGTGCCAGCCTTGGGCAGGGTGACGGAAACACCATATATTTT
TRBJ2-7,13,few,NA,TRBV6-2/TRBV6-3,CASRGTLGYEQYF,TGTGCCAGCAGAGGGACTTTAGGATACGAGCAGTACTTC
TRBJ2-2,20,NA,TRBD1,TRBV15,CATSRLTVGQGGLGAGELFF,TGTGCCACCAGCAGGCTGACCGTCGGACAGGGAGGCCTAGGCGCCGGGGAGCTGTTTTTT
TRBJ2-1,20,NA,TRBD2,TRBV5-6,CASSSTGTPLRGRALYEQFF,TGTGCCAGCAGCTCCACCGGGACCCCCTTGCGAGGGAGGGCCCTCTATGAGCAGTTCTTC
TRBJ2-4,13,few,NA,TRBV7-9,CASSSAGLGSGYF,TGTGCCAGCAGCTCAGCCGGACTTGGTTCAGGGTACTTC
TRBJ2-1,16,few,TRBD2,TRBV12-3/TRBV12-4,CASSPTGTSGHNEQFF,TGTGCCAGCAGCCCTACCGGGACTAGCGGACACAATGAGCAGTTCTTC
TRBJ2-1,14,NA,TRBD2,TRBV7-7,CASSLATSFGEQFF,TGTGCTAGCAGCTTAGCGACTAGCTTTGGTGAGCAGTTCTTC
TRBJ2-4,15,few,NA,TRBV7-3,CASSLERVAKNIQYF,TGTGCCAGCAGCTTAGAGCGAGTAGCCAAAAACATTCAGTACTTC
TRBJ2-7,15,once,TRBD2,TRBV4-1,CASSKQSGVAYEQYF,TGCGCCAGCAGCAAACAAAGCGGGGTTGCCTACGAGCAGTACTTC
TRBJ2-7,12,few,NA,TRBV2,CASSDRAVEQYF,TGTGCCAGCAGTGATAGGGCTGTGGAGCAGTACTTC
TRBJ2-7,12,few,NA,TRBV6-1,CVSRGQNYEQYF,TGTGTCAGCAGAGGACAGAACTACGAGCAGTACTTC
TRBJ1-1,12,few,NA,TRBV20-1,CSARGGYTEAFF,TGCAGTGCTCGAGGGGGATACACTGAAGCTTTCTTT
TRBJ2-7,14,many,TRBD1,TRBV5-4,CASSQTGGYYEQYF,TGTGCCAGCAGCCAGACAGGGGGCTACTACGAGCAGTACTTC
TRBJ1-1,10,NA,NA,TRBV29-1,CRPGGTEAFF,TGCAGACCGGGGGGCACTGAAGCTTTCTTT
TRBJ1-1,15,many,NA,TRBV12-3/TRBV12-4,CASSPTGRTNTEAFF,TGTGCCAGCAGTCCCACGGGACGGACGAACACTGAAGCTTTCTTT
TRBJ2-3,15,NA,NA,TRBV19,CASSMRGLYTDTQYF,TGTGCCAGTAGTATGAGGGGACTGTACACAGATACGCAGTATTTT
TRBJ2-4,16,NA,NA,TRBV12-3/TRBV12-4,CASSFETSAAKNIQYF,TGTGCCAGCAGTTTTGAGACTTCTGCGGCCAAAAACATTCAGTACTTC
TRBJ2-7,13,NA,NA,TRBV4-2,CASSQAGLYEQYF,TGTGCCAGCAGCCAAGCCGGGTTATACGAGCAGTACTTC
TRBJ2-5,14,NA,TRBD2,TRBV2,CASNRLAGQETQYF,TGTGCCAGCAATCGACTAGCGGGACAAGAGACCCAGTACTTC
TRBJ2-1,13,many,NA,TRBV15,CATSPPSKDEQFF,TGTGCCACCAGCCCCCCGAGTAAGGATGAGCAGTTCTTC
TRBJ2-3,14,many,TRBD2,TRBV28,CASSPGLATDTQYF,TGTGCCAGCAGTCCGGGACTAGCCACAGATACGCAGTATTTT
TRBJ2-5,13,NA,NA,TRBV4-3,CASARRSGETQYF,TGCGCCAGCGCCAGGAGGTCGGGGGAGACCCAGTACTTC
TRBJ2-4,16,NA,NA,TRBV12-3/TRBV12-4,CASSLVRGPLTHIQYF,TGTGCCAGCAGTTTGGTCAGGGGACCCCTTACGCACATTCAGTACTTC
TRBJ2-3,17,few,TRBD2,TRBV7-2,CASSFHPASGRTDTQYF,TGTGCCAGCAGCTTCCACCCGGCTAGCGGGAGGACAGATACGCAGTATTTT
TRBJ1-5,18,NA,NA,TRBV27,CASSSLGHSRASNQPQHF,TGTGCCAGCAGTTCCTTGGGCCACAGCCGGGCGTCAAATCAGCCCCAGCATTTT
TRBJ2-3,13,few,NA,TRBV27,CASRFDYTDTQYF,TGTGCCAGCAGATTCGACTACACAGATACGCAGTATTTT
TRBJ1-6,14,NA,TRBD1,TRBV6-5,CASSSTGQGSPLHF,TGTGCCAGCAGTTCCACTGGACAGGGATCACCCCTCCACTTT
TRBJ2-7,12,few,NA,TRBV7-8,CASSLGGLEQYF,TGTGCCAGCAGCTTGGGGGGGCTTGAGCAGTACTTC
TRBJ1-1,13,many,NA,TRBV30,CAWTGEGVTEAFF,TGTGCCTGGACGGGGGAGGGAGTGACTGAAGCTTTCTTT
TRBJ2-5,13,few,NA,TRBV4-3,CASSQVVKETQYF,TGCGCCAGCAGCCAAGTGGTAAAAGAGACCCAGTACTTC
TRBJ1-2,15,NA,TRBD1,TRBV5-6,CASSLWRTGGSGYTF,TGTGCCAGCAGCTTGTGGAGGACAGGGGGGAGTGGCTACACCTTC
TRBJ2-3,11,NA,TRBD2,TRBV2,CATAGDDTQYF,TGTGCCACGGCGGGAGACGATACGCAGTATTTT
TRBJ2-7,15,NA,NA,TRBV13,CASSSPGTSSYEQYF,TGTGCCAGCAGCTCCCCCGGAACGAGCTCCTACGAGCAGTACTTC
TRBJ2-2,17,many,NA,TRBV24-1,CATSDSTGAGRFGELFF,TGTGCCACCAGTGATTCCACGGGGGCTGGAAGATTCGGGGAGCTGTTTTTT
TRBJ2-2,15,NA,TRBD2,TRBV7-8,CASSLGLAAGGELFF,TGTGCCAGCAGCTTAGGACTAGCGGCCGGCGGGGAGCTGTTTTTT
TRBJ2-1,17,few,TRBD2,TRBV5-1,CASSLIGTSGSYNEQFF,TGCGCCAGCAGCTTGATTGGGACTAGCGGGTCCTACAATGAGCAGTTCTTC
TRBJ2-3,17,many,TRBD1,TRBV20-1,CSAFSLTTGASTDTQYF,TGCAGTGCTTTCAGCCTTACGACAGGGGCTAGCACAGATACGCAGTATTTT
TRBJ1-1,14,NA,NA,TRBV7-3,CASSLNPAGAEAFF,TGTGCCAGCAGCTTAAATCCCGCAGGGGCTGAAGCTTTCTTT
TRBJ2-1,12,NA,NA,TRBV12-3/TRBV12-4,CASRRGYNEQFF,TGTGCCAGCAGAAGGGGGTACAATGAGCAGTTCTTC
TRBJ1-2,11,NA,NA,TRBV24-1,CATRTANGYTF,TGTGCCACCAGGACGGCTAATGGCTACACCTTC
TRBJ2-2,16,NA,NA,TRBV3-1,CASGKHGAPNTGELFF,TGTGCCAGCGGCAAACACGGTGCACCGAACACCGGGGAGCTGTTTTTT
TRBJ2-2,14,many,TRBD2,TRBV29-1,CSVRAGINTGELFF,TGCAGCGTGAGAGCGGGGATCAACACCGGGGAGCTGTTTTTT
TRBJ2-3,15,many,TRBD2,TRBV5-1,CASSLSSGSYDTQYF,TGCGCCAGCAGCTTGTCTAGCGGGAGTTACGATACGCAGTATTTT
TRBJ1-4,16,NA,NA,TRBV6-2/TRBV6-3,CASSYWAGRGSEKLFF,TGTGCCAGCAGTTACTGGGCGGGGCGTGGAAGTGAAAAACTGTTTTTT
TRBJ2-3,16,few,NA,TRBV7-8,CASSLGREFSTDTQYF,TGTGCCAGCAGCTTAGGAAGGGAGTTTAGCACAGATACGCAGTATTTT
TRBJ2-3,19,NA,NA,TRBV4-3,CASSQGGARARFGVDTQYF,TGCGCCAGCAGCCAAGGGGGTGCTAGAGCAAGGTTCGGGGTGGATACGCAGTATTTT
TRBJ2-5,13,NA,NA,TRBV29-1,CSVERKGIETQYF,TGCAGCGTTGAAAGGAAGGGGATAGAGACCCAGTACTTC
TRBJ2-1,11,NA,NA,TRBV5-1,CASSPAEEQFF,TGCGCCAGCAGCCCCGCAGAAGAGCAGTTCTTC
TRBJ2-5,10,few,NA,TRBV29-1,CSVRTETQYF,TGCAGCGTCAGGACTGAGACCCAGTACTTC
TRBJ2-7,16,NA,TRBD1,TRBV29-1,CSVEVNGRGPRYEQYF,TGCAGCGTTGAAGTTAATGGCAGGGGGCCCCGCTACGAGCAGTACTTC
TRBJ2-7,15,NA,NA,TRBV19,CASSIADYPSYEQYF,TGTGCCAGTAGTATAGCGGACTACCCTAGCTACGAGCAGTACTTC